The 28 T cell receptor beta chains presented below share a single source sample, sequenced in a study of T cell changes during pregnancy in multiple sclerosis. The assay was immunoSEQ multiplex PCR, and TCRdb's table has in-frame clones only and misses some. Counted here are tens of thousands of clones, over 90% occurring once; the ten biggest clones make up 2% to 3%. The specimen was peripheral blood, collected in the third trimester of pregnancy. The receptors stem from a female donor with multiple sclerosis, enrolled in a pregnancy study.

V and J are TRBV6-1 and TRBJ2-1, with 8 bases identical to TRBD1. Trimming took 0 bases from V and 4 from J; bases not matched to a gene: 5. Germline V lookup: CDR1 MNHNS, CDR2 SASEGT. This CDR3 has 16 residues. The CDR3 DNA sequence: TGTGCCAGCAGTGAAGCTTCGGGACAGGCATACAATGAGCAGTTCTTC. Its translation: CASSEASGQAYNEQFF.

The chain combines TRBV7-6 with TRBJ1-1, with D tentatively TRBD1 (6 bases). From germline, CDR1 is SGHVS and CDR2 FNYEAQ. Trimming took off 5 bases at V and 2 bases at J, with 9 bases between the two ends. The CDR3 spans 13 residues. The CDR3 reads CASSQDSNTEAFF. CDR3 sequence (DNA): TGTGCCAGCAGCCAGGACAGTAACACTGAAGCTTTCTTT. Using reference TRBV7-6 and TRBJ1-1 for the parts outside the CDR3, the full variable domain is GAGVSQSPRYKVTKRGQDVALRCDPISGHVSLYWYRQALGQGPEFLTYFNYEAQQDKSGLPNDRFSAERPEGSISTLTIQRTEQRDSAMYRCASSQDSNTEAFFGQGTRLTVV.

V and J are TRBV10-2 and TRBJ2-2; 7 bases are shared with TRBD2. The ends lost 8 bases at V and 5 bases at J; junction bases unmatched: 11. Germline loops: CDR1 WSHSY, CDR2 SAAADI. The CDR3 has 15 amino acids. The CDR3 region is CASATRGITTGELFF. CDR3 DNA sequence: TGCGCCAGCGCAACGCGGGGGATAACTACCGGGGAGCTGTTTTTT.

V gene TRBV7-9 combines with J gene TRBJ2-1; TRBD2 is a possible D gene (5 bases). V lost 1 base, J lost 8 bases, and 12 bases lay in between. CDR3 length: 14 amino acids. Germline CDR1 and CDR2: SEHNR and FQNEAQ (reference sequence). In DNA, the CDR3 is TGTGCCAGCAGCTTAGAACAAGGGAGAGATGAGCAGTTCTTC. This translates into CASSLEQGRDEQFF. Together with reference TRBV7-9 and TRBJ2-1, the CDR3 gives the full variable domain: DTGVSQNPRHKITKRGQNVTFRCDPISEHNRLYWYRQTLGQGPEFLTYFQNEAQLEKSRLLSDRFSAERPKGSFSTLEIQRTEQGDSAMYLCASSLEQGRDEQFFGPGTRLTVL.

The chain uses TRBV18 and TRBJ1-1; no firm D call. This CDR3 has 16 residues. Trimming left V 1 base short and J 1 base short, with 13 bases between. The germline CDR1 and CDR2 sequences are KGHSH and LQKENI. CDR3 DNA sequence: TGTGCCAGCTCACCACTTTTCGCGGGCAGGAACACTGAAGCTTTCTTT. Translating it yields CASSPLFAGRNTEAFF.

DNA of the CDR3: TGTGCCAGCAGCTTGGGACTAGCGGGGGCGGGGGGCACCGGGGAGCTGTTTTTT. Residues: CASSLGLAGAGGTGELFF. The gene calls are TRBV5-4 and TRBJ2-2; 12 nucleotides align to TRBD2. After removal of 0 bases from V and 4 bases from J, the junction contained 7 bases not matched to a gene. The length of the CDR3 is 18 residues. Looked up from germline, CDR1 is SGHNT and CDR2 is YYREEE (reference sequence).

CDR3 sequence (DNA): TGTGCCAGCAGCCTCCCTTTGCTACCTTCCTACGAGCAGTACTTC. Amino acids: CASSLPLLPSYEQYF. The chain is built from TRBV11-1 and TRBJ2-7; D uncertain. This CDR3 spans 15 amino acids. V was shortened by 5 bases and J by 1 base, with 15 bases between the two germline ends. Germline-derived CDR1 and CDR2 are SGHAT and FQDESV (reference sequence).

In its sample, this clone was seen a few times. The chain couples TRBV30 to TRBJ1-4; D possibly corresponds to TRBD1 (6 bases). V was shortened by 3 bases and J by 8 bases, with 16 bases between the two germline ends. CDR1 GTSNPN and CDR2 SVGIG come from the germline V gene (reference sequence). This CDR3 is 14 amino acids long. Here the CDR3 DNA reads TGTGCCTGGAGAAATCGGGGGGCGCGAGAAAAACTGTTTTTT. This sequence encodes CAWRNRGAREKLFF.

V gene TRBV7-9 combines with J gene TRBJ2-4; TRBD1 agrees at 8 bases. The germline V gene has CDR1 SEHNR and CDR2 FQNEAQ (reference sequence). Trimming at V came to 2 bases and at J to 8 bases, leaving 8 bases not matched to a gene. The CDR3 extends over 15 amino acids. The chain's CDR3 is CASSLLQGAKYIQYF. The CDR3 bases are TGTGCCAGCAGCTTACTCCAGGGGGCGAAATACATTCAGTACTTC.

The chain links TRBV2 to TRBJ2-2; possibly TRBD1 for D (8 bases). Trimming took 6 bases from V and 3 from J, leaving 17 bases between them. From germline, CDR1 is SNHLY and CDR2 FYNNEI. CDR3 length: 16 residues. This CDR3 is CASRGGGTGHTGELFF. The CDR3 bases are TGTGCCAGCAGGGGGGGAGGGACAGGTCACACCGGGGAGCTGTTTTTT.

The chain uses TRBV10-2 and TRBJ2-2; 9 bases match TRBD2. Germline CDR1 is WSHSY and CDR2 is SAAADI. Unmatched junction bases numbered 13, after V lost 4 bases and J lost 4 bases. There are 18 residues in the CDR3. CDR3 sequence reads: CASSGSSLAGGPTGELFF. CDR3 in DNA: TGCGCCAGCAGTGGTTCCTCTCTCGCGGGGGGGCCCACCGGGGAGCTGTTTTTT.

V is TRBV4-2 and J is TRBJ2-1, with D perhaps matching TRBD2 (6 bases). Germline assignment: CDR1 LGHNA and CDR2 YNFKEQ. Between the trimmed V and J ends, which lost 0 bases and 2 bases, there was a span of 11 bases. The CDR3 loop spans 16 amino acids. In DNA, the CDR3 is TGTGCCAGCAGCCAAGACAGCGGGCCGACCTACAATGAGCAGTTCTTC. As protein: CASSQDSGPTYNEQFF.

The chain uses TRBV5-1 and TRBJ2-3, with 9 bases lining up with TRBD2. After removal of 0 bases from V and 6 bases from J, the junction contained 8 bases not matched to a gene. The germline V gene has CDR1 SGHRS and CDR2 YFSETQ. This CDR3 is 16 amino acids long. The CDR3 loop is CASSLGGGLAGDTQYF. The DNA of the CDR3 is TGCGCCAGCAGCTTGGGCGGCGGCCTAGCGGGGGATACGCAGTATTTT.

CDR3 nucleotides: TGTGCCAGCAGTCAGGCCAGGGGAAGCAATCAGCCCCAGCATTTT. The encoded protein is CASSQARGSNQPQHF. This chain uses TRBV6-6 with TRBJ1-5; D possibly corresponds to TRBD1 (6 bases). The V end lost 5 bases, the J end lost 1 base, and 12 bases lay between the germline ends. Germline lookup yields CDR1 MNHNY and CDR2 SVGAGI (reference sequence). The CDR3 extends over 15 amino acids.

The chain joins TRBV11-1 to TRBJ2-5, with 10 bases that match TRBD2. The CDR3 is made up of 15 amino acids. Germline V CDR1 and CDR2: SGHAT, FQDESV (reference sequence). Trimming took 6 bases from V and 6 from J; bases not matched to a gene: 10. CDR3 in amino acids: CASRSERGGLKTQYF. The CDR3 DNA is TGTGCCAGCAGATCCGAGCGGGGGGGCTTGAAGACCCAGTACTTC.

This clone was detected once. This chain uses TRBV9 with TRBJ2-1; 12 bases agree with TRBD2. Looked up from germline, CDR1 is SGDLS and CDR2 is YYNGEE. Trimming cost V 0 bases and J 7 bases; bases outside gene matches: 8. This CDR3 is built from 17 residues. CDR3 nucleotides: TGTGCCAGCAGCGTAGAGGCTAGCGGGGGGGTGTGGAATGAGCAGTTCTTC. Its protein is CASSVEASGGVWNEQFF.

The table lists this clone with a count of one. Written as DNA, the CDR3 is TGTGCCAGCAGGATGGACAGGAACACCGGGGAGCTGTTTTTT. This sequence encodes CASRMDRNTGELFF. V gene TRBV11-3 combines with J gene TRBJ2-2, with D perhaps TRBD1 (6 bases). CDR3 length: 14 residues. The germline gives CDR1 SGHNT, CDR2 YENEEA. Trimming took 6 bases from V and 1 from J, leaving 9 bases between them.

The chain has TRBV11-2 and TRBJ1-2; D is perhaps TRBD1 (6 bases). Germline V CDR1 and CDR2: SGHAT, FQNNGV. Trimming left V 8 bases short and J 4 bases short, with 17 bases between. The CDR3 loop spans 14 amino acids. The CDR3 DNA reads as TGTGCCAGCCACTACGCTGGCAGGGGCTATGGCTACACCTTC. This translates into CASHYAGRGYGYTF.

This sequence joins TRBV5-1 and TRBJ1-1; D perhaps matches TRBD1 (5 bases). Looked up from germline, CDR1 is SGHRS and CDR2 is YFSETQ. The CDR3 covers 13 residues. The germline V and J ends were trimmed by 3 bases and 1 base, with 7 bases remaining between them. The CDR3 region is CASSSRENTEAFF. CDR3 in DNA: TGCGCCAGCAGCTCCAGGGAGAACACTGAAGCTTTCTTT.

This clone was found once. DNA of the CDR3: TGCGCCAGCAAGGGACTAGCGAGGGATGAGCAGTTCTTC. Amino acid sequence: CASKGLARDEQFF. The V and J genes are TRBV10-1 and TRBJ2-1, with TRBD2 identical over 10 bases. This CDR3 is 13 amino acids long. Germline V gene data show CDR1 as WNHNN and CDR2 as SYGVQD (reference sequence). Losses at the gene ends were 7 bases for V and 8 bases for J; bases not matched to a gene: 5.

J is TRBJ2-7 and V is TRBV27; TRBD2 matches 7 bases. The CDR3 spans 14 residues. CDR1 MNHEY and CDR2 SMNVEV come from the germline V gene (reference sequence). V lost 10 bases, J lost 3 bases, and 12 bases stayed unmatched. This chain's CDR3 is CATGPGRGIYEQYF. CDR3 nucleotides: TGTGCCACCGGCCCGGGGCGGGGGATCTACGAGCAGTACTTC.

The genes are TRBV11-1 and TRBJ2-3, with D possibly TRBD1 on 5 matching bases. This CDR3 region has 17 residues. The ends were cut back, 0 bases at V and 4 bases at J, with 17 bases in the middle. The germline CDR1 and CDR2 sequences are SGHAT and FQDESV (reference sequence). The CDR3 sequence: CASSLALGLGDSDTQYF. The CDR3 DNA reads TGTGCCAGCAGCTTAGCGCTGGGGCTAGGCGACTCAGATACGCAGTATTTT.

The chain links TRBV6-5 to TRBJ2-1, with TRBD2 matching over 7 bases. The CDR3 sequence is 16 residues long. Germline CDR1 is MNHEY and CDR2 is SVGAGI. Germline trimming cut 2 bases from V and 3 bases from J; bases unmatched to any gene: 7. The CDR3 coding sequence is TGTGCCAGCAGTTACACTGCTAGCGGAATCTACAATGAGCAGTTCTTC. Translating it yields CASSYTASGIYNEQFF.

The genes are TRBV18 and TRBJ1-4, with D possibly matching TRBD1 (5 bases). This CDR3 spans 17 amino acids. Germline-derived CDR1 and CDR2 are KGHSH and LQKENI. Trimming shortened V by 3 bases and J by 0 bases, and 14 bases separated the two germline ends. CDR3 sequence (DNA): TGTGCCAGCTCACCCGAACAGGTCGGAGCAACTAATGAAAAACTGTTTTTT. Translating it yields CASSPEQVGATNEKLFF.

The chain employs TRBV7-2 and TRBJ2-5; D remains ambiguous. V was trimmed by 0 bases and J by 3 bases, leaving 5 bases between them. CDR1 and CDR2 from the germline V gene are SGHTA and FQGNSA. The CDR3 is 13 amino acids. CDR3 amino acids: CASSLAPKETQYF. As DNA, the CDR3 is TGTGCCAGCAGCTTAGCTCCTAAAGAGACCCAGTACTTC.

The chain has TRBV5-6 and TRBJ1-2; a weak D match, TRBD1 (6 bases). Trimming removed 5 bases at V and 4 bases at J, with 12 bases between. The CDR3 spans 13 residues. Germline V gene lookup returns CDR1 SGHDT and CDR2 YYEEEE. CDR3 DNA: TGTGCCAGCAGATTACAGGGACCCTATGGCTACACCTTC. It specifies CASRLQGPYGYTF.

V is TRBV11-1 and J is TRBJ2-2; possible D gene TRBD1, 6 bases. This CDR3 has 15 residues. The V end lost 3 bases, the J end lost 7 bases, and 15 bases lay between the germline ends. The germline CDR1 and CDR2 sequences are SGHAT and FQDESV (reference sequence). The CDR3 is CASSLGAGESGELFF. For the CDR3, the DNA is TGTGCCAGCAGCTTGGGGGCAGGGGAGAGCGGGGAGCTGTTTTTT.

The chain joins TRBV10-3 to TRBJ2-7; 9 nucleotides line up with TRBD2. The ends lost 6 bases at V and 4 bases at J; junction bases unmatched: 7. Germline CDR1 and CDR2: ENHRY and SYGVKD. This CDR3 comprises 14 residues. CDR3 in amino acids: CAIRPGLAGYEQYF. CDR3 DNA sequence: TGTGCCATCAGACCGGGTCTAGCGGGGTACGAGCAGTACTTC.